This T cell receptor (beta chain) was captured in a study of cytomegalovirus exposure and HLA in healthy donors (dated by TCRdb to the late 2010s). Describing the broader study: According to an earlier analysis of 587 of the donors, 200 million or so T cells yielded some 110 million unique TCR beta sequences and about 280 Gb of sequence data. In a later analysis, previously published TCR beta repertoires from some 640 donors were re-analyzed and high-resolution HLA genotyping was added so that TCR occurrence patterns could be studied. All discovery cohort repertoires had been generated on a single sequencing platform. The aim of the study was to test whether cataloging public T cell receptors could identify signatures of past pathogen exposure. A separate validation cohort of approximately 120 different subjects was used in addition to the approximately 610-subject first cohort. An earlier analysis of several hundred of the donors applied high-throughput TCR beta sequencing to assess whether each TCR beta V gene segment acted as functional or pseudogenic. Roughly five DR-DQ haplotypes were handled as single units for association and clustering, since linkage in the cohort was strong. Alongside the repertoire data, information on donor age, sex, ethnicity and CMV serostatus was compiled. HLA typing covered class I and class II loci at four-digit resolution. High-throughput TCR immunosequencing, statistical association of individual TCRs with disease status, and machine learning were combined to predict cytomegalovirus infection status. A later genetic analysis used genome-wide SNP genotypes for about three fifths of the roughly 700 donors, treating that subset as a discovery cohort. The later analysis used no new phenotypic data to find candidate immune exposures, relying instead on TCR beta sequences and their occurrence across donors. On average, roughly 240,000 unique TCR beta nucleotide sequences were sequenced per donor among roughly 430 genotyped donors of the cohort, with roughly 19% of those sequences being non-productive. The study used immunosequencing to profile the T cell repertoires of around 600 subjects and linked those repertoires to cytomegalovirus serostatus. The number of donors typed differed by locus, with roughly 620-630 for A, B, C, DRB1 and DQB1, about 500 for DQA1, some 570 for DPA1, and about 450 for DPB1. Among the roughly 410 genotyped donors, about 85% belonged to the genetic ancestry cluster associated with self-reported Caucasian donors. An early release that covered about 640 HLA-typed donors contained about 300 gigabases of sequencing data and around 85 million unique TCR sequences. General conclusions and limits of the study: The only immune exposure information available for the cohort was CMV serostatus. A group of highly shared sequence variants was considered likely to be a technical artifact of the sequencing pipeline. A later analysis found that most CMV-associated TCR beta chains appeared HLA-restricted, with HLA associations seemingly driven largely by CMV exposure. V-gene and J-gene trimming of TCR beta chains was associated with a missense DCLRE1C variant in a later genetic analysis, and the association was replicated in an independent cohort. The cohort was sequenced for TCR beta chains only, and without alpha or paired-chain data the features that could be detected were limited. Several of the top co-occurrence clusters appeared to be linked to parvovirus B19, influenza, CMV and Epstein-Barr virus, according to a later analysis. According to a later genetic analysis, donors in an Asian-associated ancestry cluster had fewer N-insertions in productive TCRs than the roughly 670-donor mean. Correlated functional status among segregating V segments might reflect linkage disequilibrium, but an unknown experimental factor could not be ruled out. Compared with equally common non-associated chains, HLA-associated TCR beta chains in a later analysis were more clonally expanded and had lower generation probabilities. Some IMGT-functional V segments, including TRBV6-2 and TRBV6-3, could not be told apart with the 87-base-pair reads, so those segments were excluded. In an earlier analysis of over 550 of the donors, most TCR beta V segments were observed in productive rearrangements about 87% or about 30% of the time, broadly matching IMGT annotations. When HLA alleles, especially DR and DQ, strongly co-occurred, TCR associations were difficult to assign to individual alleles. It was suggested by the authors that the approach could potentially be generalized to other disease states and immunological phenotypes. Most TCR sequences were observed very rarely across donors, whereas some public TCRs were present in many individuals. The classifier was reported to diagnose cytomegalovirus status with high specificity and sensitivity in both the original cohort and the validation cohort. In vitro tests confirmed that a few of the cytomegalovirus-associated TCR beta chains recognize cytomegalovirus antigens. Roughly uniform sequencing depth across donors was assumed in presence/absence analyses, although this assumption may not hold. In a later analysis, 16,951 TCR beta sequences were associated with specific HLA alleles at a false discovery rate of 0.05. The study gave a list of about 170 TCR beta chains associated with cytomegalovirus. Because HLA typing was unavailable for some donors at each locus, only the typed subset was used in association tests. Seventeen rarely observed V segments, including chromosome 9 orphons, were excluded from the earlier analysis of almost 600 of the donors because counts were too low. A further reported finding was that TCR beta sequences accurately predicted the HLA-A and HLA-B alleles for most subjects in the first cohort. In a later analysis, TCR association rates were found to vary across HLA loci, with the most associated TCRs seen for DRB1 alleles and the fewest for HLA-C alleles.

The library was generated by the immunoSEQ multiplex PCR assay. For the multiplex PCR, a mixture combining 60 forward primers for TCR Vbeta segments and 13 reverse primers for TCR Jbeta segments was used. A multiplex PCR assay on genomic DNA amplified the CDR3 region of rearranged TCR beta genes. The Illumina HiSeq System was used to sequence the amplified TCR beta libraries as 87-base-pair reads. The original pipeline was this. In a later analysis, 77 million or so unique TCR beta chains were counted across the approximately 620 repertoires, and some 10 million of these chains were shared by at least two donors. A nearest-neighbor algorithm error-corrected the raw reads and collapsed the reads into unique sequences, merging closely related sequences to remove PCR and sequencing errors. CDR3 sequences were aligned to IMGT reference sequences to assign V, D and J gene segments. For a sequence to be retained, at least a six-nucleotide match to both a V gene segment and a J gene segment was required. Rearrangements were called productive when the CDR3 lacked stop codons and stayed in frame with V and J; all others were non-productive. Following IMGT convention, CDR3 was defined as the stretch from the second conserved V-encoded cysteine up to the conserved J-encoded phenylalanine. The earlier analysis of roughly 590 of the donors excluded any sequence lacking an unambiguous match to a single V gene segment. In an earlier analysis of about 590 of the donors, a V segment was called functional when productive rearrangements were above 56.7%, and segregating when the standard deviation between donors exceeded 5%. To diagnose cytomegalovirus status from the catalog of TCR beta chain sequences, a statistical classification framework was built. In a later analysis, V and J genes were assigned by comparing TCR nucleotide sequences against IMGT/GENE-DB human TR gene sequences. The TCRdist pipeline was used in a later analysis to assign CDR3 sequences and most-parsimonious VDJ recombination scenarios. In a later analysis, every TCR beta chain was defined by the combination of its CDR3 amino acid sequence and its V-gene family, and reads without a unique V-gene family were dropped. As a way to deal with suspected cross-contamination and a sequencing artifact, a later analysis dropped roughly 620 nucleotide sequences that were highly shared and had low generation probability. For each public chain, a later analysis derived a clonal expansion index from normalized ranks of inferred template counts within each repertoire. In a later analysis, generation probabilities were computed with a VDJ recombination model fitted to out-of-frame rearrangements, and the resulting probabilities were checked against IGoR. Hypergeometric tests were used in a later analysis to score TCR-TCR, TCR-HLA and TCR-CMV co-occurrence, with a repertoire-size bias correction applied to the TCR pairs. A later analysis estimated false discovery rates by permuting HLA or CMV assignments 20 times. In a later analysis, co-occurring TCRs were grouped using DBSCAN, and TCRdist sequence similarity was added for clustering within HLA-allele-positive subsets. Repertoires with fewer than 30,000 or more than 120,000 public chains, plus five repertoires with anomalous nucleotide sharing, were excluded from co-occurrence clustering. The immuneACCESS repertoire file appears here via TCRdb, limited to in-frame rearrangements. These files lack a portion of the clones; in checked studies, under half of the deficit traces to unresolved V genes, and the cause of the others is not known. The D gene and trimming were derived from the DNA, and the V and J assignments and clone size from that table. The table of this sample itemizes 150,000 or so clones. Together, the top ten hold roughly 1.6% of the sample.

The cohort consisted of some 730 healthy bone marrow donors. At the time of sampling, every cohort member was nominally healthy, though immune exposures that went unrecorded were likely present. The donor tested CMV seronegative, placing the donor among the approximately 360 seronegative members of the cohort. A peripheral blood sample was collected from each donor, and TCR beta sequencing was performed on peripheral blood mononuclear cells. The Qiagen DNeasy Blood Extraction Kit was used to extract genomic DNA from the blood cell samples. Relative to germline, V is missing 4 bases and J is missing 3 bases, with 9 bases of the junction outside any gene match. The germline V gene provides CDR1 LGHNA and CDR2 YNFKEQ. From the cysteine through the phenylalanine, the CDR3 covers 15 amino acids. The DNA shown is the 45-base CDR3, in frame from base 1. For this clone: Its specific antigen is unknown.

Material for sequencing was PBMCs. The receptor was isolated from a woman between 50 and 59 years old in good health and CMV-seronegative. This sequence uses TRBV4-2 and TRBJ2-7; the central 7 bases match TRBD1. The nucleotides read TGTGCCAGCAGCCCAGGTGGGGGACAGAACTACGAGCAGTACTTC. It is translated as CASSPGGGQNYEQYF.